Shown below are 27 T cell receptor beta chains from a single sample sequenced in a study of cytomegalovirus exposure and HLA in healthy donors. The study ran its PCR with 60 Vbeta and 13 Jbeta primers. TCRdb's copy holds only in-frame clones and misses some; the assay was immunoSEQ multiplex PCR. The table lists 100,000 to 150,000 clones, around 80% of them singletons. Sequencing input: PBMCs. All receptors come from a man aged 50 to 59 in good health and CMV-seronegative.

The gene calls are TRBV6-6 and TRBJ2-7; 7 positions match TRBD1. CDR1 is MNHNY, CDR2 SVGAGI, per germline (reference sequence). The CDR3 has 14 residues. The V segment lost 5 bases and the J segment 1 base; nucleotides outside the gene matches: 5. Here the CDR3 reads CASSKPTGSYEQYF. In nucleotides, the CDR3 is TGTGCCAGCAGTAAACCGACAGGGTCCTACGAGCAGTACTTC.

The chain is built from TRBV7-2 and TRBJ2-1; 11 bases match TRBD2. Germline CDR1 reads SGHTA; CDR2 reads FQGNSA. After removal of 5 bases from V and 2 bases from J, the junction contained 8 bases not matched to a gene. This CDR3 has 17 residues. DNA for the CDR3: TGTGCCAGCAGCCCCGTTGGTAGCGGGAGGGCCTACAATGAGCAGTTCTTC. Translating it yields CASSPVGSGRAYNEQFF.

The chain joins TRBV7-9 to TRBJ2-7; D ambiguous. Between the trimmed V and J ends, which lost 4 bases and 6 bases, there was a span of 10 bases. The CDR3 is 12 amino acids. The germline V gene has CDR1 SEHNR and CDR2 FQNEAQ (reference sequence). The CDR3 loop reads CASSSTIPEQYF. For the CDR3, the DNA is TGTGCCAGCAGCTCGACAATCCCCGAGCAGTACTTC.

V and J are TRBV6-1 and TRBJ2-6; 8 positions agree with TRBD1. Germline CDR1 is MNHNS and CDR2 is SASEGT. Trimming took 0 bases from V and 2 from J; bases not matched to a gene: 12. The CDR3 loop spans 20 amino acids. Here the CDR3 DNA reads TGTGCCAGCAGTGAAGCCTTCGACAGGGGATGGGAAGCTGGGGCCAACGTCCTGACTTTC. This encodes CASSEAFDRGWEAGANVLTF.

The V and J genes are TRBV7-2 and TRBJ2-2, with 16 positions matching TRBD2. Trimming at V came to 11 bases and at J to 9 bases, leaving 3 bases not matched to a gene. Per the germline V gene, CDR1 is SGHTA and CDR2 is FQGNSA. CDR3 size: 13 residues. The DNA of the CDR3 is TGTGCCCTGGGACTAGCGGGAGGGAGGGAGCTGTTTTTT. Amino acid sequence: CALGLAGGRELFF.

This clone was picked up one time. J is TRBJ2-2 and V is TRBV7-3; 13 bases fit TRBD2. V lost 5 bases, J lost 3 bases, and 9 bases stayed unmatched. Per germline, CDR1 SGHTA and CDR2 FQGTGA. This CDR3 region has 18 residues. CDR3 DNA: TGTGCCAGCAGCCCCCGGACTAGCGGGAGTTGGGACACCGGGGAGCTGTTTTTT. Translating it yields CASSPRTSGSWDTGELFF.

For the CDR3, the DNA is TGTGCCAGCAGTTTCCTAGCGGGGGACACCTACGAGCAGTACTTC. Protein: CASSFLAGDTYEQYF. V usage is TRBV6-5 and J usage is TRBJ2-7, with 10 bases identical to TRBD2. There are 15 residues in the CDR3. Germline CDR1 and CDR2: MNHEY and SVGAGI. The V segment lost 4 bases and the J segment 2 bases; nucleotides outside the gene matches: 5.

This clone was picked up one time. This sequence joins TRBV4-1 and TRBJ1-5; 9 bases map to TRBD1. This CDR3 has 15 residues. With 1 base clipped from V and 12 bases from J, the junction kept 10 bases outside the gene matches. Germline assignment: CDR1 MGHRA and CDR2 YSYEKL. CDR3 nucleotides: TGCGCCAGCAGCCAAGGTACCGGGACAGGGAGTCTCCAGCATTTT. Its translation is CASSQGTGTGSLQHF.

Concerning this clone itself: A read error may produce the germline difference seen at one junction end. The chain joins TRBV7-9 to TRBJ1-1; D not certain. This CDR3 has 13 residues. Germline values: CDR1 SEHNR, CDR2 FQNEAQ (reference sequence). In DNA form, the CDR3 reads TGTTCCAGCAGCCCCGCTCCCGGAGGCTCAGCTTTCTTT. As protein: CSSSPAPGGSAFF. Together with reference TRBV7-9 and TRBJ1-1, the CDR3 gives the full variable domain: DTGVSQNPRHKITKRGQNVTFRCDPISEHNRLYWYRQTLGQGPEFLTYFQNEAQLEKSRLLSDRFSAERPKGSFSTLEIQRTEQGDSAMYLCSSSPAPGGSAFFGQGTRLTVV.

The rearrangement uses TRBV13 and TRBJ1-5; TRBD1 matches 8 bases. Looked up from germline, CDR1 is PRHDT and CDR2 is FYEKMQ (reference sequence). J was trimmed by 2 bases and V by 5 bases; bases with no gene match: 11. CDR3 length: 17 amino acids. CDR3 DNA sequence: TGTGCCAGCAGCATCACGGTGGACAGGGTCGGCAATCAGCCCCAGCATTTT. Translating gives CASSITVDRVGNQPQHF.

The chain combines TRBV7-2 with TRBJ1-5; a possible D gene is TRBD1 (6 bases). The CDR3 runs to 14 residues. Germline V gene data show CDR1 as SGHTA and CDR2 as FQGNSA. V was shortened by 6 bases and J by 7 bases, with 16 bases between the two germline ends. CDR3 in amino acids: CASRLQGSEQPQHF. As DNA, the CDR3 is TGTGCCAGCAGGTTACAGGGTTCCGAACAGCCCCAGCATTTT.

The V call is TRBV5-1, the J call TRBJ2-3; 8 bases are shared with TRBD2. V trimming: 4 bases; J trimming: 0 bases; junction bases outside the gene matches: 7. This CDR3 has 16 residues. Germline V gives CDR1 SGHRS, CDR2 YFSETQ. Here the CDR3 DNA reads TGCGCCAGCAGCGGCGGCGGGACTAGAAGCACAGATACGCAGTATTTT. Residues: CASSGGGTRSTDTQYF.

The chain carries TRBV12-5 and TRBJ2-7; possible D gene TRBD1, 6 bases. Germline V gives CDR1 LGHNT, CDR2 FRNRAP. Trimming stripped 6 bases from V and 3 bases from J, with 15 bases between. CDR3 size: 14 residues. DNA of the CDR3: TGTGCTAGTGGGCCTCCAGGACAGTACTACGAGCAGTACTTC. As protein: CASGPPGQYYEQYF.

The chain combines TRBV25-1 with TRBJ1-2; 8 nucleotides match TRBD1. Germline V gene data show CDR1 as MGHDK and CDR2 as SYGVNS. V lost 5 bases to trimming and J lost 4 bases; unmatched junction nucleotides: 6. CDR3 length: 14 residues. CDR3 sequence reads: CASSTQGESYGYTF. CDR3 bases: TGTGCCAGCAGTACACAGGGGGAAAGCTATGGCTACACCTTC.

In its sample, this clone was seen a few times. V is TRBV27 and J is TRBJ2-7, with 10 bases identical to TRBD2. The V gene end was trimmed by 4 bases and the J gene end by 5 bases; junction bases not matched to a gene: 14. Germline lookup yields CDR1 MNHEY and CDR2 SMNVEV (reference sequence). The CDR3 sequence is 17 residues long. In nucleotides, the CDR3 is TGTGCCAGCAGTTCCGGCAGCGGGGGGGCCTATACCCACGAGCAGTACTTC. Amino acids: CASSSGSGGAYTHEQYF.

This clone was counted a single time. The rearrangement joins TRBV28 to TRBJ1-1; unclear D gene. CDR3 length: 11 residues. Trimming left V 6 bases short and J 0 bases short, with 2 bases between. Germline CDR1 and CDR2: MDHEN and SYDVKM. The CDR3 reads CASSMNTEAFF. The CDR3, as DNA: TGTGCCAGCAGCATGAACACTGAAGCTTTCTTT.

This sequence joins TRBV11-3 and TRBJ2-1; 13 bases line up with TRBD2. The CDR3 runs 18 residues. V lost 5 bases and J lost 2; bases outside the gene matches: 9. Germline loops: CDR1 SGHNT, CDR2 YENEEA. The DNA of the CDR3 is TGTGCCAGCAGCGGACTAGCGGGGGCCTCTCGCCCCTACAATGAGCAGTTCTTC. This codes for CASSGLAGASRPYNEQFF.

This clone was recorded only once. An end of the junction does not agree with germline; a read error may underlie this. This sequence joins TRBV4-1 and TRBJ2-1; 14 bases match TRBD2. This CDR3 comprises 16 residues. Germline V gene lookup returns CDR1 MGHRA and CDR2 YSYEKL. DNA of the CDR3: TGCGCCAGCAGCCATGGACTAGCGGGAGGAGAGAATGGGCAGTTCTTC. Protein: CASSHGLAGGENGQFF.

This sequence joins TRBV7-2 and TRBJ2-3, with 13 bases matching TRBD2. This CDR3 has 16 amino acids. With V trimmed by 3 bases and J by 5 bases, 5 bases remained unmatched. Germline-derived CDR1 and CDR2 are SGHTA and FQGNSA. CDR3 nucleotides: TGTGCCAGCAGCTTTAGCACTAGCGGGAGGGGAGATACGCAGTATTTT. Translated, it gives CASSFSTSGRGDTQYF.

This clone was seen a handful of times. The CDR3 region is CASSITGENTEAFF. The CDR3 DNA sequence: TGTGCCAGTAGTATTACAGGAGAGAACACTGAAGCTTTCTTT. This chain links TRBV19 with TRBJ1-1; tentative D call: TRBD1 (5 bases). The CDR3 totals 14 residues. Germline-derived CDR1 and CDR2 are LNHDA and SQIVND (reference sequence). Deletions cut 3 bases from V and 1 base from J, with 9 bases between.

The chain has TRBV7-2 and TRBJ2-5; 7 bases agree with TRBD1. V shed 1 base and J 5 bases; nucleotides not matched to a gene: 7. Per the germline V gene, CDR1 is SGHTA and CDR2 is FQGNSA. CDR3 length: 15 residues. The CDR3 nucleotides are TGTGCCAGCAGCTTAGAACAGACAGGGCGGGAGACCCAGTACTTC. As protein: CASSLEQTGRETQYF.

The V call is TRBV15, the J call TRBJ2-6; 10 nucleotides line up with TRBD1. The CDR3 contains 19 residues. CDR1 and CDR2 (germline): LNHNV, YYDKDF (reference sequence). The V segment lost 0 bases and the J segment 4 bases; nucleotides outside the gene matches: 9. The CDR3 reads CATSRDRRQGAGGANVLTF. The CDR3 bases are TGTGCCACCAGCAGAGACCGGAGACAGGGGGCGGGGGGGGCCAACGTCCTGACTTTC.

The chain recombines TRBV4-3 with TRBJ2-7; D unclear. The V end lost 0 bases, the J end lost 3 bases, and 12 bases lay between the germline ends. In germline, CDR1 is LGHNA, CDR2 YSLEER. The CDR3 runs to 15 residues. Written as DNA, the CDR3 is TGCGCCAGCAGCCAAGATCATACGGGTTACTACGAGCAGTACTTC. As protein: CASSQDHTGYYEQYF.

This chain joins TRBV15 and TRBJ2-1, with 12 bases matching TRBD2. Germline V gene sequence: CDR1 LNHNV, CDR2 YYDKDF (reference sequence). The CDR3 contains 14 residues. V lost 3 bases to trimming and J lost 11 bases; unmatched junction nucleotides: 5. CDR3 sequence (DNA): TGTGCCACCAGCAGTCTCGGACTAGCGGGAAAGCAGTTCTTC. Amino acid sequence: CATSSLGLAGKQFF.

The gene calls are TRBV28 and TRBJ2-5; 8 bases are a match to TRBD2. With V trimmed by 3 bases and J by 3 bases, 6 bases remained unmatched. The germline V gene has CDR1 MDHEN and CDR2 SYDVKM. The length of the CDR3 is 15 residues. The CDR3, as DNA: TGTGCCAGCAGTTTTGGCGGGAGGTCGGAAGAGACCCAGTACTTC. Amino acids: CASSFGGRSEETQYF.

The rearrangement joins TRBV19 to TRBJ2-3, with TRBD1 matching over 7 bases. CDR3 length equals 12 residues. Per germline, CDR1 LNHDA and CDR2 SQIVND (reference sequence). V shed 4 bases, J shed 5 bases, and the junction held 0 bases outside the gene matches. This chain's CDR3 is CASSTGGDTQYF. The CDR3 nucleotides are TGTGCCAGTAGTACAGGGGGAGATACGCAGTATTTT. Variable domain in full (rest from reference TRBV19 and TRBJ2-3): DGGITQSPKYLFRKEGQNVTLSCEQNLNHDAMYWYRQDPGQGLRLIYYSQIVNDFQKGDIAEGYSVSREKKESFPLTVTSAQKNPTAFYLCASSTGGDTQYFGPGTRLTVL.

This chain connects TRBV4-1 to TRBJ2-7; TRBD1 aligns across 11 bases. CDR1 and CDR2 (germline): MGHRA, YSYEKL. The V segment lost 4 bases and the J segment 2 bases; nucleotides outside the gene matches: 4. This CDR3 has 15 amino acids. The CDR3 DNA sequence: TGCGCCAGCAGCCGAGGGACAGGGGGAGCCTACGAGCAGTACTTC. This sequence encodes CASSRGTGGAYEQYF.